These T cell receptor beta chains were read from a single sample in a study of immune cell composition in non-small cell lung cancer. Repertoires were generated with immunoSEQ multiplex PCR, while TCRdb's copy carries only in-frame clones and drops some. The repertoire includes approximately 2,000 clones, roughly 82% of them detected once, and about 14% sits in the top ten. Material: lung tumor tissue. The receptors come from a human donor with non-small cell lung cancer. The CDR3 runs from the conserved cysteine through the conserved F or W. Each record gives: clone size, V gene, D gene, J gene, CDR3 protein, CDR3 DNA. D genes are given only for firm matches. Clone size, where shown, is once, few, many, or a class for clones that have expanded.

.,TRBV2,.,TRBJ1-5,CASSKGEGNQPQHF,TGTGCCAGCAGCAAAGGGGAGGGCAATCAGCCCCAGCATTTT
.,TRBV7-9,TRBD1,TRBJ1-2,CASSVGQSWGYTF,TGTGCCAGCAGCGTGGGACAGTCCTGGGGCTACACCTTC
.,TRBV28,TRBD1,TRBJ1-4,CASRLTGINEKLFF,TGTGCCAGCAGGTTGACAGGGATAAATGAAAAACTGTTTTTT
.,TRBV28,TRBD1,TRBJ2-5,CASSHRDRGETQYF,TGTGCCAGCAGTCACCGGGACAGGGGTGAGACCCAGTACTTC
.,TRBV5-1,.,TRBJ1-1,CASSLTGERNTEAFF,TGCGCCAGCAGCTTGACAGGTGAACGGAACACTGAAGCTTTCTTT
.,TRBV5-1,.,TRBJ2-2,CASSLTELGTGELFF,TGCGCCAGCAGCTTGACAGAGTTGGGCACCGGGGAGCTGTTTTTT
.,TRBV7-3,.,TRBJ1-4,CASSSPVAANEKLFF,TGTGCCAGCAGCTCTCCTGTGGCAGCTAATGAAAAACTGTTTTTT
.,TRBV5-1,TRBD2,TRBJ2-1,CASSHSGSGYNEQFF,TGCGCCAGCAGCCATAGCGGGAGTGGGTACAATGAGCAGTTCTTC
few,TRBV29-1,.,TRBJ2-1,CSADSIYSYNEQFF,TGCAGCGCTGATAGCATCTACTCCTACAATGAGCAGTTCTTC
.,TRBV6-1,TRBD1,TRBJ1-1,CASSASGTAMNTEAFF,TGTGCCAGCAGTGCGTCCGGGACAGCTATGAACACTGAAGCTTTCTTT
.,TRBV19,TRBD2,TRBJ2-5,CASSIGGLAVRQETQYF,TGTGCCAGTAGTATAGGCGGGCTAGCGGTCCGCCAAGAGACCCAGTACTTC
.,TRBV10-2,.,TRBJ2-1,CASRHLGGSYNEQFF,TGCGCCAGCAGGCATTTGGGGGGATCCTACAATGAGCAGTTCTTC
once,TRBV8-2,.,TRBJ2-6,CGKGRTQSRANVLTF,TGTGGCAAGGGGCGTACACAAAGTCGGGCCAACGTCCTGACTTTC
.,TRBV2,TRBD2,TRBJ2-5,CASSKLAGAFAETQYF,TGTGCCAGCAGCAAACTAGCGGGGGCCTTCGCAGAGACCCAGTACTTC
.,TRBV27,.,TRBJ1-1,CASSFNEDLNTEAFF,TGTGCCAGCAGTTTTAATGAGGATCTGAACACTGAAGCTTTCTTT
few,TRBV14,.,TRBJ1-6,CASSQDLHAGSPLHF,TGTGCCAGCAGCCAAGATTTACACGCGGGTTCACCCCTCCACTTT
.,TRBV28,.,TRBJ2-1,CASRGGGLYSYNEQFF,TGTGCCAGCAGAGGAGGGGGCCTATACTCCTACAATGAGCAGTTCTTC
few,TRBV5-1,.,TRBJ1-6,CASSRNQGANSPLHF,TGCGCCAGCAGCAGGAACCAAGGGGCTAATTCACCCCTCCACTTT
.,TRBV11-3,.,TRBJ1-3,CASSLVPPAGNTIYF,TGTGCCAGCAGCTTAGTTCCCCCAGCTGGAAACACCATATATTTT
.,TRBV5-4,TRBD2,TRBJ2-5,CASSLDASGGVGETQYF,TGTGCCAGCAGCTTGGATGCTAGCGGGGGGGTAGGTGAGACCCAGTACTTC
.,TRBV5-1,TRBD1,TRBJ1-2,CASSLGGQYGYTF,TGCGCCAGCAGCTTGGGGGGACAGTATGGCTACACCTTC
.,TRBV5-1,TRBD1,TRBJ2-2,CASSLEGTGVGSGELFF,TGCGCCAGCAGCTTGGAAGGGACAGGGGTTGGATCCGGGGAGCTGTTTTTT
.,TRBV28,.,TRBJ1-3,CASKRQGGDTIYF,TGTGCCAGCAAAAGGCAGGGAGGGGACACCATATATTTT
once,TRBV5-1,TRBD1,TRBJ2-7,CASSIGQGAGEQYF,TGCGCCAGCAGTATAGGACAGGGGGCAGGGGAGCAGTACTTC
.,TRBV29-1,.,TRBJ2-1,CSVRVRDNEQFF,TGCAGCGTAAGAGTGCGGGACAATGAGCAGTTCTTC
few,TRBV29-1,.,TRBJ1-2,CSVRSGGADGYTF,TGCAGCGTTCGTAGTGGGGGGGCTGATGGCTACACCTTC